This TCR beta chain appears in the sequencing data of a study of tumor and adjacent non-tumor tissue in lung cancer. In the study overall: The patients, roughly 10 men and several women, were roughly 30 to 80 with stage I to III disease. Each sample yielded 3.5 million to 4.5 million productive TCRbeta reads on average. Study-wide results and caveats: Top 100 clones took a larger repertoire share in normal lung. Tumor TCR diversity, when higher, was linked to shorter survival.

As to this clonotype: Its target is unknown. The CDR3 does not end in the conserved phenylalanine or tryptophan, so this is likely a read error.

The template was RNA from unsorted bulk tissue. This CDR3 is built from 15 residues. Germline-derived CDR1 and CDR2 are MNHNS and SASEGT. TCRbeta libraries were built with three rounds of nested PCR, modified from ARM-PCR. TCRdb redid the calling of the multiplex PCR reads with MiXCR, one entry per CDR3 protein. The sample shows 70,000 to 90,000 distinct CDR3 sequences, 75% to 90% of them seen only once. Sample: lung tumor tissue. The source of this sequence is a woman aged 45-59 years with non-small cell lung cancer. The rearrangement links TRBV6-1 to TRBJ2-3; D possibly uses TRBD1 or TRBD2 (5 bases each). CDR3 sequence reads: CTSRRNRDSTDTQYL. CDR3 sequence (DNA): TGTACCAGCAGAAGGAACCGGGACAGCACAGATACGCAGTATTTA.